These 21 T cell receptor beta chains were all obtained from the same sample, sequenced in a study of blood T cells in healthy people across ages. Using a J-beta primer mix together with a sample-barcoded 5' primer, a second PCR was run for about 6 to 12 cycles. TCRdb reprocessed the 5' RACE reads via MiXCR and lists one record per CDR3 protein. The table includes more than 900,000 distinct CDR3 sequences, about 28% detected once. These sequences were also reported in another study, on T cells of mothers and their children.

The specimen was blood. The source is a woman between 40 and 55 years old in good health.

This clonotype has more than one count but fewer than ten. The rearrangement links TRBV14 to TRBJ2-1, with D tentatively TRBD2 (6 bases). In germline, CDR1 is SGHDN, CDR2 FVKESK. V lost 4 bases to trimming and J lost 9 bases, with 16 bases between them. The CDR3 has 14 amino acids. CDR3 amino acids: CASSRAGFGGEQFF. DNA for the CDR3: TGTGCCAGCAGCCGAGCGGGCTTCGGTGGTGAGCAGTTCTTC.

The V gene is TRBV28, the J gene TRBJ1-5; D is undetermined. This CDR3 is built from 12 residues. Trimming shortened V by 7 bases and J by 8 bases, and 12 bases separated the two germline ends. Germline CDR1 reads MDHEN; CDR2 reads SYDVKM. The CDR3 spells CASKEARKPQHF. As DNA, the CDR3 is TGTGCCAGCAAGGAGGCTCGCAAGCCCCAGCATTTT.

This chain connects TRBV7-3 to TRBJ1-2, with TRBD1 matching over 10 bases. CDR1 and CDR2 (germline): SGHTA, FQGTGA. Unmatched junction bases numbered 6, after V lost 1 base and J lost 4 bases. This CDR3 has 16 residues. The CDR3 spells CASSLRGGTGAYGYTF. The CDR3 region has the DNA TGTGCCAGCAGCTTAAGGGGAGGGACAGGGGCCTATGGCTACACCTTC.

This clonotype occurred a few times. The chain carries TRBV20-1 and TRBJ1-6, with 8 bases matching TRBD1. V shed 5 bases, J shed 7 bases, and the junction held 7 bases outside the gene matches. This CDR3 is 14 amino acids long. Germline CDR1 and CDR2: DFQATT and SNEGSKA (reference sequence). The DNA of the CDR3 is TGCAGTGCTTTTTCGACAGGGGCAAATTCACCCCTCCACTTT. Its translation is CSAFSTGANSPLHF.

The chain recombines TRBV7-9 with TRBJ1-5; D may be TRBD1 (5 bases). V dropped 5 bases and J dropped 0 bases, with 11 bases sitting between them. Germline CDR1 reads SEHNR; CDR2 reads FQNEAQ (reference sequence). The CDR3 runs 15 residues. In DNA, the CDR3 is TGTGCCAGCAGCCCCTGGGGCAGTAGCAATCAGCCCCAGCATTTT. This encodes CASSPWGSSNQPQHF.

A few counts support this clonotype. The CDR3 loop is CASSFGTDKETQYF. The CDR3 DNA reads as TGTGCCAGCAGCTTCGGGACAGATAAAGAGACCCAGTACTTC. The chain joins TRBV7-2 to TRBJ2-5, with 7 bases lining up with TRBD1. The CDR3 length is 14 residues. With 3 bases clipped from V and 3 bases from J, the junction kept 4 bases outside the gene matches. From germline, CDR1 is SGHTA and CDR2 FQGNSA.

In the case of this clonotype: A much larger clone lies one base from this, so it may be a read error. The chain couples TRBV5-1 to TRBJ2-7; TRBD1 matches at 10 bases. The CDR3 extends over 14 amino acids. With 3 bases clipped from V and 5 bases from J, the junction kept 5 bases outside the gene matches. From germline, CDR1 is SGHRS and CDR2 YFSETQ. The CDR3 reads CASSWGQGRDEQYF. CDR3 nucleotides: TGCGCCAGCAGCTGGGGACAGGGGAGAGACGAGCAGTACTTC.

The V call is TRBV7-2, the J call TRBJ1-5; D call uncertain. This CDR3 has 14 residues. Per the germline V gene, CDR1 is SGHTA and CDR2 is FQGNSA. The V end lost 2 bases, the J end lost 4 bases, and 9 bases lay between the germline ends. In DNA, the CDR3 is TGTGCCAGCAGCTTACAGCTATTGAATCAGCCCCAGCATTTT. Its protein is CASSLQLLNQPQHF.

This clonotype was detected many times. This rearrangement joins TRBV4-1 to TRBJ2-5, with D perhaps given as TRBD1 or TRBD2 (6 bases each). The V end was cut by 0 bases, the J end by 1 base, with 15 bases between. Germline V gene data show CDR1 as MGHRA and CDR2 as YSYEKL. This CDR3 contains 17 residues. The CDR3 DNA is TGCGCCAGCAGCCAAGACCCTTCCGGGGGCCCCCAAGAGACCCAGTACTTC. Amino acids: CASSQDPSGGPQETQYF.

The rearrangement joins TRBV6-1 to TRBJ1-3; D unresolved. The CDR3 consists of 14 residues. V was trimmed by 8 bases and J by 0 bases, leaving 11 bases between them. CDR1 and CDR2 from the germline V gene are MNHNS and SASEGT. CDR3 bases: TGTGCCAGCGACGACGGAGGCTCTGGAAACACCATATATTTT. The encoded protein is CASDDGGSGNTIYF.

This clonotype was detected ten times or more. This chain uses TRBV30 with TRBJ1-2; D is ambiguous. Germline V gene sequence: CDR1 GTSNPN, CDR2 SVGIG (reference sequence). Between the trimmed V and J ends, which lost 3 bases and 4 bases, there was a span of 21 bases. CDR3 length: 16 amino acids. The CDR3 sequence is CAWSSRPTTNAYGYTF. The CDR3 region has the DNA TGTGCCTGGAGCTCCCGCCCGACAACGAATGCCTATGGCTACACCTTC.

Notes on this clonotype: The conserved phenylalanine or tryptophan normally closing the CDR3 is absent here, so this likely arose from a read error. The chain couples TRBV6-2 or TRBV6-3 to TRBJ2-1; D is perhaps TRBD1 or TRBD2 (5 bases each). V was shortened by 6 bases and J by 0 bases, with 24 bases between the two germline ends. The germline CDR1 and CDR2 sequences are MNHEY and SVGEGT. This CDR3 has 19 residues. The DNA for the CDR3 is TGTGCCAGCAGAGTGTCCCGGGGCAGGACCGAGGTCTCCTACAATGAGCAGTTCTGC. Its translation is CASRVSRGRTEVSYNEQFC.

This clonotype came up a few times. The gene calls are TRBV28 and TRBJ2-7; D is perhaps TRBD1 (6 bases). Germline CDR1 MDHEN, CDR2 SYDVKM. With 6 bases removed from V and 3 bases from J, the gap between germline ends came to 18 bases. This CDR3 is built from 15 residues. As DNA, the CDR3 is TGTGCCAGCAGCCCTCGACAGGCCGCCTTCTACGAGCAGTACTTC. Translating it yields CASSPRQAAFYEQYF.

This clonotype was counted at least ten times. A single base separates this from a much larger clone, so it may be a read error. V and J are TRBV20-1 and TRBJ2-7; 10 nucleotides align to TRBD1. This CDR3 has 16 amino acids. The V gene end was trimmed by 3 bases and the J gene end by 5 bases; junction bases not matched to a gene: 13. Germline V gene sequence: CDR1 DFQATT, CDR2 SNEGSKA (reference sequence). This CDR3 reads CSARRLTGGLTHEQYF. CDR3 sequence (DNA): TGCAGTGCTAGGCGATTGACAGGGGGCCTGACCCACGAGCAGTACTTC.

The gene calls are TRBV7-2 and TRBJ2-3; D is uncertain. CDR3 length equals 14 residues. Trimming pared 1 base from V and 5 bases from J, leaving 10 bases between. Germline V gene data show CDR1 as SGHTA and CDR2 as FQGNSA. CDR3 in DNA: TGTGCCAGCAGCTTAGGCAGGACCTTAGATACGCAGTATTTT. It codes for CASSLGRTLDTQYF.

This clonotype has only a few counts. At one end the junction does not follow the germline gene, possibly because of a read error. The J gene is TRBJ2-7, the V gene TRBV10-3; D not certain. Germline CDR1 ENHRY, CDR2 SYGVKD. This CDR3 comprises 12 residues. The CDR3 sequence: CAISSNSHEQYF. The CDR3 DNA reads TGTGCCATCAGTTCAAACTCCCACGAGCAGTACTTC.

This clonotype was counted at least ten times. CDR3: CSVGDRGLSYGYTF. The DNA of the CDR3 is TGCAGCGTGGGGGACAGGGGGCTTAGCTATGGCTACACCTTC. The genes are TRBV29-1 and TRBJ1-2; TRBD1 agrees at 12 bases. Germline-derived CDR1 and CDR2 are SQVTM and ANQGSEA. CDR3 length equals 14 residues. With V trimmed by 6 bases and J by 4 bases, 6 bases remained unmatched.

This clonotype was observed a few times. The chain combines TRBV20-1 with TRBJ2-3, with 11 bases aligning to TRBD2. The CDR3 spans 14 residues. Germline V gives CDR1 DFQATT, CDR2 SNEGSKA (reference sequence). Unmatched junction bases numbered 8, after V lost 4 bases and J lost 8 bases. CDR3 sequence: CSAKLAGVPGTQYF. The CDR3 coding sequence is TGCAGTGCTAAACTAGCGGGGGTCCCAGGTACGCAGTATTTT.

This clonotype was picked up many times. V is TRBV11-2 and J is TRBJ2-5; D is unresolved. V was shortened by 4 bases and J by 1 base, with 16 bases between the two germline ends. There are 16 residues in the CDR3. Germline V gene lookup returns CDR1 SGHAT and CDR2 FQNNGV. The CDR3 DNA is TGTGCCAGCAGCTCAGACTCTGCAATCCTCCAAGAGACCCAGTACTTC. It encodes CASSSDSAILQETQYF.

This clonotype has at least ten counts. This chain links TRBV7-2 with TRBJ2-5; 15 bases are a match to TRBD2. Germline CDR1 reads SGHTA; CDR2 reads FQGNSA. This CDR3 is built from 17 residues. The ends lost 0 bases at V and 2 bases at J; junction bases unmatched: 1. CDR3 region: CASSLAGLAGGQETQYF. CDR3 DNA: TGTGCCAGCAGCTTAGCCGGACTAGCGGGGGGGCAAGAGACCCAGTACTTC.

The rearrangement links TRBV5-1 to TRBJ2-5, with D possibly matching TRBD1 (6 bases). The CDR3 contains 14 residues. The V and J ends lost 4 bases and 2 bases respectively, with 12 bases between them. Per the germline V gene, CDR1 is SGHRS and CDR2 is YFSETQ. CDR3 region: CASSTGQPQETQYF. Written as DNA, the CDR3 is TGCGCCAGCAGCACCGGACAGCCTCAAGAGACCCAGTACTTC.